This entry concerns a single T cell receptor beta chain. This receptor's antigen is unknown. Base qualities are missing; no much larger clone stands one base away. Robust positive staining for Merkel cell polyomavirus Large T antigen was observed by immunohistochemistry in the tumors of all patients. About a dozen Merkel cell carcinoma patients were included, each with robust KLL-tetramer+ populations (above 0.04% of CD8+ T cells) in blood and/or cultured TIL. All patients were Caucasian, with a median age of roughly 60 years and a range of roughly 50 to 85 years. V gives up 2 bases and J gives up 6 bases, and the segment between their germline ends measures 8 bases. CDR1 and CDR2, looked up from the germline V gene, are WSHSY and SAAADI. Reading from cysteine to phenylalanine, the CDR3 counts 13 amino acids. Only the CDR3 part of the read is kept: 39 bases, read in frame from the first base. The method behind the library was the immunoSEQ multiplex PCR assay. Genomic DNA extraction, TRB sequencing and normalization were carried out by Adaptive Biotechnologies (Seattle, WA). Per the original workflow: Clonality was calculated as one minus the Shannon entropy of productive TRB sequences, normalized by log2 of unique productive sequences. KLL-specific clonotypes in tumors were identified by matching TCRbeta CDR3 amino acid sequences to those from the tetramer-sorted sample of each patient. As stored in TCRdb, this immuneACCESS dataset retains in-frame rearrangements with V and J assigned. A fraction of the clones does not appear; measured against another copy, unresolved V genes explain less than half of the discrepancy, and the remainder lacks a known reason. D and trimming come from the DNA, and the V and J calls and clone size come from that table. The sample yields roughly 3,000 clones; about 83% were counted once. The leading ten clones occupy 9% to 10% of the sample.

These data belong to a study of tumor-infiltrating T cells and Merkel cell polyomavirus (TCRdb year 2017). Notes on the research overall: In Merkel cell carcinoma patients, the study investigated CD8+ T cells specific for the Merkel cell polyomavirus KLL epitope. Patients presented at varying disease stages and were followed for a median of around 2.9 years, with a range of 1. Varied, non-standardized therapies, including chemotherapy, radiation and immunotherapies, were received by the patients. In roughly 15 samples, TRB sequencing was done on KLL-tetramer-sorted cells from blood or tumor-infiltrating lymphocytes, along with 12 matched whole-tumor samples. The majority of whole-tumor samples consisted of roughly 27-micron curls cut from formalin-fixed, paraffin-embedded tissue blocks. In the whole study, one tumor sample was a frozen nodal tumor digest, and another tumor sample was a flash-frozen core biopsy of a metastasis.

Study-wide conclusions, independent of this receptor: Significantly improved MCC-specific survival was associated with a higher fraction of KLL-specific T cells within tumors (about 1.9-18% versus 0-0.14%). KLL-specific TRB repertoires were diverse and largely private, with only one public clonotype among 380 or so unique sequences, shared by two patients. A significant MCC-specific survival advantage (P = 0.0051) was associated with a greater number of unique KLL-specific clonotypes in tumors (roughly 5-110 vs 0-3). One limitation of the study is the small sample size (n ≈ twelve patients). Only a single viral epitope was studied, so T cells against other Merkel cell polyomavirus epitopes were not captured.

This receptor was taken from a man aged 45-65 years with Merkel cell carcinoma. Here the chain combines TRBV10-2 and TRBJ2-4, with a weak D call of TRBD1 (6 bases match). The sample was tumor tissue. The DNA sequence reads TGCGCCAGCAGTGAGGGGGGCAGAAACATTCAGTACTTC. Its coded protein is CASSEGGRNIQYF.